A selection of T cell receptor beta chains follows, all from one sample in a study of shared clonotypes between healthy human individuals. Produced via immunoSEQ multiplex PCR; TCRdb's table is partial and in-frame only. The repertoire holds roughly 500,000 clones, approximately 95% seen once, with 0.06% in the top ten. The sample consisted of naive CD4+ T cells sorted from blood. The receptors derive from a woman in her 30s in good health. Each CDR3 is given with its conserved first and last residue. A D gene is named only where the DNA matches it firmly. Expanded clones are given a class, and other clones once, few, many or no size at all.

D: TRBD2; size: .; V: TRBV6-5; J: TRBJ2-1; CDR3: CASSSPTSGYQFF; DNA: TGTGCCAGCAGTTCTCCAACTAGCGGGTATCAGTTCTTC
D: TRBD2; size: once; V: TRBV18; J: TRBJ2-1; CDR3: CASSPGTSGSKNSYNEQFF; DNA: TGTGCCAGCTCACCGGGGACTAGCGGGAGCAAAAACTCCTACAATGAGCAGTTCTTC
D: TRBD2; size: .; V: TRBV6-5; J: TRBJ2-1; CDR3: CASSPREASYNEQFF; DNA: TGTGCCAGCAGCCCGCGGGAGGCCTCCTACAATGAGCAGTTCTTC
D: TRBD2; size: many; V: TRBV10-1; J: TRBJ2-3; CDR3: CASSGAGETDTQYF; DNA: TGCGCCAGCAGTGGAGCGGGAGAAACAGATACGCAGTATTTT
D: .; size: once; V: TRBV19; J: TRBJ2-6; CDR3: CASGAAHSGANVLTF; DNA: TGTGCCAGTGGCGCTGCCCATTCTGGGGCCAACGTCCTGACTTTC
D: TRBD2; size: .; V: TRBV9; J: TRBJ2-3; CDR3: CASSVGLAGGSTDTQYF; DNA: TGTGCCAGCAGCGTAGGTCTAGCGGGAGGGAGCACAGATACGCAGTATTTT
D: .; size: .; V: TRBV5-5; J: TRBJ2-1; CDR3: CASSVEGVNEQFF; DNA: TGTGCCAGCAGCGTGGAAGGCGTCAATGAGCAGTTCTTC
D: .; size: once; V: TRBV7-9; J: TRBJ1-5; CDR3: CASSLFSSSIGYSNQPQHF; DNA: TGTGCCAGCAGCTTATTTTCGTCTTCTATCGGTTATAGCAATCAGCCCCAGCATTTT
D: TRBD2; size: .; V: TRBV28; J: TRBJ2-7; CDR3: CASTTGTSGNEQYF; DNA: TGTGCCAGCACCACCGGCACTAGCGGGAACGAGCAGTACTTC
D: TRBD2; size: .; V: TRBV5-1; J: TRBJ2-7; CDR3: CASSFTGGEQYF; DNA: TGCGCCAGCAGCTTTACGGGGGGCGAGCAGTACTTC
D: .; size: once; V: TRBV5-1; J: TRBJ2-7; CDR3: CASSLVGSSEQYF; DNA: TGCGCCAGCAGCCTTGTTGGGTCGTCCGAGCAGTACTTC
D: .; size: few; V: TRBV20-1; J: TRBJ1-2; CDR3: CSASSGSGYTF; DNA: TGCAGTGCTAGTTCAGGTTCGGGCTACACCTTC
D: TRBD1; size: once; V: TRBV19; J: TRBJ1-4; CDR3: CASTSTGTGREKLFF; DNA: TGTGCCAGTACCTCTACCGGGACAGGGCGGGAAAAACTGTTTTTT
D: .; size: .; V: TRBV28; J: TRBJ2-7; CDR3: CASSLLRGTSYEQYF; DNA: TGTGCCAGCAGTTTACTCCGCGGGACCTCCTACGAGCAGTACTTC
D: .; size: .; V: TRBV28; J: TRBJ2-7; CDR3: CASSSAYEQYF; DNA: TGTGCCAGCAGTTCGGCTTACGAGCAGTACTTC
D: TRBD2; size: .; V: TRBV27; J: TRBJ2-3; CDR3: CASSLLVAGADTQYF; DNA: TGTGCCAGCAGTTTATTGGTAGCGGGGGCAGATACGCAGTATTTT
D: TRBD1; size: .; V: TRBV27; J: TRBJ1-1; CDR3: CASSIDRANTEAFF; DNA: TGTGCCAGCAGTATCGACAGGGCGAACACTGAAGCTTTCTTT
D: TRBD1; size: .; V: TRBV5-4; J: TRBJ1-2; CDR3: CASSLTGDFYGYTF; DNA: TGTGCCAGCAGCTTGACAGGGGATTTCTATGGCTACACCTTC
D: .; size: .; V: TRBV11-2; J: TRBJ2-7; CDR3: CASSSLVAYEQYF; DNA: TGTGCCAGCAGCTCCCTGGTGGCCTACGAGCAGTACTTC
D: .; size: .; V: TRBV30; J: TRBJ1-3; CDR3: CAWSVPEKLNTIYF; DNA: TGTGCCTGGAGTGTACCAGAGAAACTAAACACCATATATTTT